The clone carrying this TCR beta chain was counted between two and nine times. Each CDR3 protein is one row after TCRdb ran MiXCR on the RT-PCR reads. The sample holds 70,000 or so distinct CDR3 sequences, roughly 29% seen once. These data come from a study of patients and donors after allogeneic stem cell transplantation. V lost 0 bases, J lost 8 bases, and 13 bases lay in between. Germline loops: CDR1 DFQATT, CDR2 SNEGSKA (reference sequence). This CDR3 is 13 amino acids long. Specimen: blood, either unsorted or a sorted T cell fraction (not recorded which). The origin of this receptor is a human donor who was either an allogeneic HSCT recipient or a stem cell or donor lymphocyte infusion donor (not recorded which). It is not recorded whose cells these are; they may come from a transplant donor. This chain uses TRBV20-1 with TRBJ1-1, with D possibly being TRBD1 (5 bases). CDR3: CSARDTIDREAFF. CDR3 DNA sequence: TGCAGTGCTAGAGATACAATCGACAGAGAAGCTTTCTTT.